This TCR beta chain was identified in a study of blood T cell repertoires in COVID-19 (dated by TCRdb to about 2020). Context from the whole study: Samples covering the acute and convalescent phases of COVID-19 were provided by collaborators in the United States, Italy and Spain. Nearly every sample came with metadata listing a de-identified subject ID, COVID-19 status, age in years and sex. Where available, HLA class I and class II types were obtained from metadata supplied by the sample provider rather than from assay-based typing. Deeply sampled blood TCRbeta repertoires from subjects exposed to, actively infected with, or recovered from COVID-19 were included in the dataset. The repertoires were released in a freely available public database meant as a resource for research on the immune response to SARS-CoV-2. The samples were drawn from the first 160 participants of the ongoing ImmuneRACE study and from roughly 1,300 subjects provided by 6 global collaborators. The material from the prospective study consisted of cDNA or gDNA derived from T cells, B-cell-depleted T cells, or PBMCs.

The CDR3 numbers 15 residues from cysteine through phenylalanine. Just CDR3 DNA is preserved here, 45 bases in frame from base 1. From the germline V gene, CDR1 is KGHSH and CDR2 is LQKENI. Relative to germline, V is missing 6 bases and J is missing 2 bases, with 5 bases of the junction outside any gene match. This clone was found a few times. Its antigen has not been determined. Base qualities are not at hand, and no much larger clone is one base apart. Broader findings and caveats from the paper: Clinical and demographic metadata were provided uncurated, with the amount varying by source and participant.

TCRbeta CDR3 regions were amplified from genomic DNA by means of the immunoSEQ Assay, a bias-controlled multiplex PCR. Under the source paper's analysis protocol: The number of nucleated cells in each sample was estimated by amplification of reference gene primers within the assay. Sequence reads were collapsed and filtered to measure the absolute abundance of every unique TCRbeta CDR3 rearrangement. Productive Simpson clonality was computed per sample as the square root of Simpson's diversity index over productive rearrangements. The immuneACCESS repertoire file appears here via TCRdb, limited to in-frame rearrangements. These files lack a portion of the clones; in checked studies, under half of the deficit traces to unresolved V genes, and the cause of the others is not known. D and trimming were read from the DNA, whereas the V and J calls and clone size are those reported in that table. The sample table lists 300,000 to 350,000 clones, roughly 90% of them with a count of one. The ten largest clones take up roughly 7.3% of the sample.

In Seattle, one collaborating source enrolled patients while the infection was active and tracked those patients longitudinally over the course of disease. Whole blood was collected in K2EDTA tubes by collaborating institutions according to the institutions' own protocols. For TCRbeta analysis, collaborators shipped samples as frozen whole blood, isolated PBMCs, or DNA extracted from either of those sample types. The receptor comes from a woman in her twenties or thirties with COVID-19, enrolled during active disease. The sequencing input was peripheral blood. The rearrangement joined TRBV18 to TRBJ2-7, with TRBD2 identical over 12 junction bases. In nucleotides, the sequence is TGTGCCAGCTCGCCGACTAGCGGGAGCCCCTACGAGCAGTACTTC. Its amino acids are CASSPTSGSPYEQYF.